The next 18 T cell receptor beta chains were all read from a single sample in a study of cytomegalovirus exposure and HLA in healthy donors. The PCR ran on 60 Vbeta and 13 Jbeta primers. Clones were read by immunoSEQ multiplex PCR, and TCRdb kept only the in-frame ones, dropping some. The data show roughly 120,000 clones, with around two thirds seen just once and roughly 8.6% held by the top ten. Sequencing input: PBMCs. The receptors shown here come from a middle-aged woman in good health and CMV-seropositive.

This clone was picked up one time. This rearrangement joins TRBV4-3 to TRBJ1-3; D is perhaps TRBD1 (5 bases). Germline V gene data show CDR1 as LGHNA and CDR2 as YSLEER. The CDR3 length is 16 residues. V was trimmed by 1 base and J by 1 base, leaving 11 bases between them. The CDR3: CASSQVLGGSGNTIYF. The CDR3 nucleotides read TGCGCCAGCAGCCAAGTCTTGGGGGGGTCTGGAAACACCATATATTTT.

The rearrangement links TRBV11-2 to TRBJ2-7; tentative D call: TRBD2 (6 bases). V dropped 3 bases and J dropped 4 bases, with 22 bases sitting between them. The CDR3 is 17 amino acids. Germline V gives CDR1 SGHAT, CDR2 FQNNGV. This CDR3 is CASSFPPLAKKQYEQYF. DNA of the CDR3: TGTGCCAGCAGCTTTCCCCCCCTAGCGAAGAAGCAATACGAGCAGTACTTC.

The V gene is TRBV6-5, the J gene TRBJ1-2; D gene unclear. V lost 7 bases and J 2 bases, leaving 11 bases between the germline ends. Germline lookup yields CDR1 MNHEY and CDR2 SVGAGI. The CDR3 loop spans 13 amino acids. CDR3 sequence (DNA): TGTGCCAGCACGGTCACAGAGAACTATGGCTACACCTTC. Protein: CASTVTENYGYTF.

The gene calls are TRBV27 and TRBJ2-2; the D gene is possibly TRBD1 (6 bases). Germline V CDR1 and CDR2: MNHEY, SMNVEV (reference sequence). With 6 bases removed from V and 5 bases from J, the gap between germline ends came to 10 bases. The CDR3 runs to 13 residues. CDR3 region: CASRPTGTGELFF. The CDR3 DNA reads TGTGCCAGCAGACCTACAGGGACCGGGGAGCTGTTTTTT.

The chain links TRBV29-1 to TRBJ1-1; tentatively, D is TRBD1 (5 bases). Deletions cut 4 bases from V and 1 base from J, with 7 bases between. CDR3 size: 12 residues. Per the germline V gene, CDR1 is SQVTM and CDR2 is ANQGSEA. In DNA, the CDR3 is TGCAGCGTTGTACAGGCGAACACTGAAGCTTTCTTT. Its translation is CSVVQANTEAFF. Full variable domain (missing parts from reference TRBV29-1 and TRBJ1-1): SAVISQKPSRDICQRGTSLTIQCQVDSQVTMMFWYRQQPGQSLTLIATANQGSEATYESGFVIDKFPISRPNLTFSTLTVSNMSPEDSSIYLCSVVQANTEAFFGQGTRLTVV.

The J gene is TRBJ2-7, the V gene TRBV5-1, with D perhaps matching TRBD1 (6 bases). Looked up from germline, CDR1 is SGHRS and CDR2 is YFSETQ. This CDR3 has 14 residues. Trimming pared 3 bases from V and 2 bases from J, leaving 12 bases between. This chain's CDR3 is CASSSGTPTYEQYF. The CDR3 DNA reads TGCGCCAGCAGCTCCGGGACACCTACCTACGAGCAGTACTTC.

This clone came up once. This chain uses TRBV14 with TRBJ1-5; 11 bases match TRBD1. The germline V gene encodes CDR1 SGHDN and CDR2 FVKESK. V dropped 0 bases and J dropped 0; count of bases not matched to a gene: 10. CDR3 length: 20 residues. CDR3 sequence: CASSQDRGTGGKFSNQPQHF. CDR3 sequence (DNA): TGTGCCAGCAGCCAAGATAGGGGGACAGGGGGTAAGTTTAGCAATCAGCCCCAGCATTTT.

The rearrangement joins TRBV30 to TRBJ2-3, with 10 positions matching TRBD2. Germline V CDR1 and CDR2: GTSNPN, SVGIG (reference sequence). The V and J ends lost 2 bases and 4 bases, in that order; junction bases with no gene match: 3. This CDR3 is 14 amino acids long. CDR3 amino acids: CAWSRAGGADTQYF. In DNA form, the CDR3 reads TGTGCCTGGAGTCGAGCGGGAGGGGCAGATACGCAGTATTTT.

CDR3 nucleotide sequence: TGTGCTAGTGGTTCCCCCGCGCGGGACTCCTACGAGCAGTACTTC. Its protein is CASGSPARDSYEQYF. This chain connects TRBV12-5 to TRBJ2-7; D is perhaps TRBD2 (6 bases). The CDR3 has 15 amino acids. V was cut by 4 bases and J by 0 bases, with 13 bases left in between. Germline loops: CDR1 LGHNT, CDR2 FRNRAP.

The rearrangement joins TRBV27 to TRBJ2-3, with 9 bases matching TRBD2. CDR1 is MNHEY and CDR2 is SMNVEV in the germline V gene (reference sequence). Trimming removed 5 bases from V and 4 bases from J; junction bases left unmatched: 4. CDR3 length: 14 residues. The CDR3 coding sequence is TGTGCCAGCAGTATAGCGGGAGAACCAGATACGCAGTATTTT. Translating gives CASSIAGEPDTQYF.

The rearrangement uses TRBV6-1 and TRBJ1-5; possibly TRBD1 for D (5 bases). The CDR3 has 15 amino acids. CDR1 and CDR2 from the germline V gene are MNHNS and SASEGT. Trimming took off 5 bases at V and 3 bases at J, with 14 bases between the two ends. The CDR3 is CASSRGREVNQPQHF. The CDR3 bases are TGTGCCAGCAGTCGGGGCAGGGAGGTCAATCAGCCCCAGCATTTT.

With regard to this clone: The junction and the germline gene differ at one end; a read error may be behind it. The chain couples TRBV27 to TRBJ2-5; D possibly corresponds to TRBD1 (6 bases). The J call may be incorrect, as the DNA end agrees better with TRBJ2-7. CDR1 is MNHEY, CDR2 SMNVEV, per germline (reference sequence). The CDR3 covers 14 residues. CDR3: CVSSPQGNLYEQYF. In nucleotides, the CDR3 is TGTGTCAGCAGTCCTCAGGGGAACCTCTACGAGCAGTACTTC.

The chain uses TRBV7-8 and TRBJ1-3; D not certain. CDR1 is SGHVS, CDR2 FQNEAQ, per germline. The V end lost 4 bases, the J end lost 8 bases, and 18 bases lay between the germline ends. There are 15 residues in the CDR3. The CDR3 nucleotides read TGTGCCAGCAGCTCCGATCTCGGGGTCGCCGACACCATATATTTT. Translating it yields CASSSDLGVADTIYF.

This chain links TRBV7-9 with TRBJ2-3, with 10 bases lining up with TRBD2. The V gene end was trimmed by 4 bases and the J gene end by 2 bases; junction bases not matched to a gene: 9. The CDR3 totals 17 residues. Looked up from germline, CDR1 is SEHNR and CDR2 is FQNEAQ (reference sequence). For the CDR3, the DNA is TGTGCCAGCAGCTCCCTCCTAGCGGGAGATAACACAGATACGCAGTATTTT. As protein: CASSSLLAGDNTDTQYF.

The table lists this clone with a few counts. The chain uses TRBV27 and TRBJ2-7; D is possibly TRBD1 (5 bases). Trimming took off 2 bases at V and 5 bases at J, with 10 bases between the two ends. CDR3 length equals 13 residues. Per the germline V gene, CDR1 is MNHEY and CDR2 is SMNVEV (reference sequence). CDR3 in DNA: TGTGCCAGCAGTTTAGGCAGGGATCACGAGCAGTACTTC. It codes for CASSLGRDHEQYF.

The J gene is TRBJ2-7, the V gene TRBV2, with a tentative D call TRBD1 (5 bases). Germline CDR1 and CDR2: SNHLY and FYNNEI. The ends were cut back, 3 bases at V and 4 bases at J, with 16 bases in the middle. This CDR3 is 15 amino acids long. This CDR3 is CASSEEGASGYEQYF. The CDR3 nucleotides read TGTGCCAGCAGTGAGGAAGGGGCATCGGGTTACGAGCAGTACTTC. The variable domain in full, completed from reference TRBV2 and TRBJ2-7, reads EPEVTQTPSHQVTQMGQEVILRCVPISNHLYFYWYRQILGQKVEFLVSFYNNEISEKSEIFDDQFSVERPDGSNFTLKIRSTKLEDSAMYFCASSEEGASGYEQYFGPGTRLTVT.

This clone was picked up one time. This chain connects TRBV15 to TRBJ2-2, with unresolved D. The V gene lost 0 bases and the J gene lost 2 bases, with 13 bases spanning the gap. The germline gives CDR1 LNHNV, CDR2 YYDKDF (reference sequence). The CDR3 has 17 residues. CDR3 DNA sequence: TGTGCCACCAGCAGAGAGATCCTGACTGTAAACACCGGGGAGCTGTTTTTT. Residues: CATSREILTVNTGELFF.

This rearrangement joins TRBV4-1 to TRBJ1-2, with 8 nucleotides matching TRBD1. V trimming: 1 base; J trimming: 6 bases; junction bases outside the gene matches: 13. CDR3 length equals 17 residues. In germline, CDR1 is MGHRA, CDR2 YSYEKL. The CDR3 nucleotides are TGCGCCAGCAGCCAAGCCCTCCTCCGGGACAGGACCGATGGCTACACCTTC. Translated: CASSQALLRDRTDGYTF.